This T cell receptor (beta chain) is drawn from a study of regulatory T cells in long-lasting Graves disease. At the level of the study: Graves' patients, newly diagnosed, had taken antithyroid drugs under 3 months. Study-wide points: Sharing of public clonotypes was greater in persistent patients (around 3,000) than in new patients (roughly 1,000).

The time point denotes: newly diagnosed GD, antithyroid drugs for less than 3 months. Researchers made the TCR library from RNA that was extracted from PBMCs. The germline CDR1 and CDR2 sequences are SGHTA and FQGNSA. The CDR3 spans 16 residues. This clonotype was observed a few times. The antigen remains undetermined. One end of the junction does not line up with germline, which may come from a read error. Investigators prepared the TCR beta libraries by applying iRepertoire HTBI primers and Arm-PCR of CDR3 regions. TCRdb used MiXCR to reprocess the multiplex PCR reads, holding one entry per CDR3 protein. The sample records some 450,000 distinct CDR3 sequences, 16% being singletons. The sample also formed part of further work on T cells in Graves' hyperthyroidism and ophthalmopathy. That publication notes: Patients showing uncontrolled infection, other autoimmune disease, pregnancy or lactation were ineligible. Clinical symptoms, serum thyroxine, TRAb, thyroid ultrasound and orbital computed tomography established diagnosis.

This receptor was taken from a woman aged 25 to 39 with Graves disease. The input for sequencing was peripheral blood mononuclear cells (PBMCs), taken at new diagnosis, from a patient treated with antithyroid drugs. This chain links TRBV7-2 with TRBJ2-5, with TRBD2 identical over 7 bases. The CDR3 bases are TGTGCCAGCAGCTTAATACCGGGACTAACTCGGGAGATCCAGTACTTC. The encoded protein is CASSLIPGLTREIQYF. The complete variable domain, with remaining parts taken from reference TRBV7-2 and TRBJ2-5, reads GAGVSQSPSNKVTEKGKDVELRCDPISGHTALYWYRQSLGQGLEFLIYFQGNSAPDKSGLPSDRFSAERTGGSVSTLTIQRTQQEDSAVYLCASSLIPGLTREIQYFGPGTRLLVL.